This TCR beta chain was captured in a study of cytomegalovirus exposure and HLA in healthy donors. General study points: A further, later analysis showed that HLA-associated TCR beta chains (compared with equally common others) were more clonally expanded. As a later analysis revealed, most CMV-associated TCR beta chains appeared HLA-restricted.

Vbeta (60) and Jbeta (13) primers were used in the PCR. Sequenced by immunoSEQ multiplex PCR; TCRdb stores in-frame clones only, minus some. This sample carries roughly 170,000 clones, 83% of them seen once, and the ten largest clones take over 1.5%. Comment on this clone: Its cognate antigen is unknown.

This CDR3 comprises 14 residues. The germline gives CDR1 SGHNT, CDR2 YYREEE (reference sequence). The V end lost 2 bases, the J end lost 4 bases, and 12 bases lay between the germline ends. The sequence was collected from a man aged 45-60 years in good health and CMV-seronegative. The sample comprised PBMCs. This chain links TRBV5-4 with TRBJ1-2; no clear D. Here the CDR3 DNA reads TGTGCCAGCAGCTTAAGACTTGACCCCTATGGCTACACCTTC. It yields the protein CASSLRLDPYGYTF.